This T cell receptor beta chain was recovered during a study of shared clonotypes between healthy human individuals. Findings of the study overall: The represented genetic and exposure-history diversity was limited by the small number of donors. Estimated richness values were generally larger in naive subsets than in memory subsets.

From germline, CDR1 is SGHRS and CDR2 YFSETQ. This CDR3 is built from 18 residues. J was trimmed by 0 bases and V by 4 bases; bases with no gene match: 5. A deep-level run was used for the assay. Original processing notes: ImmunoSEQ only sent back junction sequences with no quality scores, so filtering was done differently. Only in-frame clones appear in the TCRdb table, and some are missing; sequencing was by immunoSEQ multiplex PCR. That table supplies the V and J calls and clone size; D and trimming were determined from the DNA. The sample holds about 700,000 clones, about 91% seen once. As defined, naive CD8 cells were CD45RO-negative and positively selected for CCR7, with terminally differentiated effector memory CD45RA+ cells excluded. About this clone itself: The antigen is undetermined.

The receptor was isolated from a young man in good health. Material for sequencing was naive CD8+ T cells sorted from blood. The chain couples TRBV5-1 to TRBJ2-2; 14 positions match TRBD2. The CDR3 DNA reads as TGCGCCAGCAGCCTGACTAGCGGGAGGGCCCCGAACACCGGGGAGCTGTTTTTT. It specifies CASSLTSGRAPNTGELFF. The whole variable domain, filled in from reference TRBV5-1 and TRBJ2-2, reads KAGVTQTPRYLIKTRGQQVTLSCSPISGHRSVSWYQQTPGQGLQFLFEYFSETQRNKGNFPGRFSGRQFSNSRSEMNVSTLELGDSALYLCASSLTSGRAPNTGELFFGEGSRLTVL.